This is a list of T cell receptor beta chains from one sample in a study of high-grade serous ovarian cancer treatment subgroups. Measured with immunoSEQ multiplex PCR; TCRdb has only the in-frame clones, and not every one. The table has about 33,000 clones, approximately 80% seen once. The specimen was tumor tissue. These receptors were obtained from a human donor with high-grade serous ovarian cancer. Both conserved end residues are part of each CDR3. The D gene is left open where the match is weak. Where a row states a size, it is once, few, many or the class of an expanded clone; other rows omit it.

J,D,V,size,CDR3,DNA
TRBJ2-3,-,TRBV27,-,CASSFGSPDTQYF,TGTGCCAGCAGTTTCGGGAGCCCAGATACGCAGTATTTT
TRBJ2-1,-,TRBV6-5,-,CASRKLGHYNEQFF,TGTGCCAGCAGAAAACTGGGACATTACAATGAGCAGTTCTTC
TRBJ1-2,-,TRBV7-2,-,CASSFRAPSDGYTF,TGTGCCAGCAGCTTCCGTGCCCCGTCCGATGGCTACACCTTC
TRBJ2-1,TRBD2,TRBV7-3,-,CASSSLASGRADEQFF,TGTGCCAGCAGCTCGTTAGCAAGCGGGAGGGCCGATGAGCAGTTCTTC
TRBJ2-4,-,TRBV6-6,-,CASSLNPGNIQYF,TGTGCCAGCAGCCTCAACCCGGGAAACATTCAGTACTTC
TRBJ2-7,-,TRBV4-3,-,CASSPGAGYSYEQYF,TGCGCCAGCAGTCCTGGGGCAGGGTATTCCTACGAGCAGTACTTC
TRBJ2-5,-,TRBV6-1,-,CASGPSEGQETQYF,TGTGCCAGCGGGCCCAGCGAGGGACAAGAGACCCAGTACTTC
TRBJ2-5,-,TRBV10-1,-,CASRRGETQYF,TGCGCCAGCAGACGAGGGGAGACCCAGTACTTC
TRBJ1-4,-,TRBV7-2,-,CASSLEEAGEKLFF,TGTGCCAGCAGCTTAGAAGAGGCGGGGGAAAAACTGTTTTTT
TRBJ2-6,-,TRBV21-1,-,CASSTPGVPGANVLTF,TGTGCCAGCAGCACACCAGGGGTCCCTGGGGCCAACGTCCTGACTTTC
TRBJ2-7,TRBD2,TRBV7-6,-,CASSLGLARGPQYF,TGTGCCAGCAGCTTAGGACTAGCGAGAGGCCCACAGTACTTC
TRBJ2-7,-,TRBV2,-,CASKEAPLPEQYF,TGTGCCAGCAAAGAGGCTCCCCTCCCCGAGCAGTACTTC
TRBJ1-4,-,TRBV5-6,few,CASSIGLGAPNEKLFF,TGTGCCAGCAGCATCGGGTTAGGGGCCCCTAATGAAAAACTGTTTTTT
TRBJ1-2,-,TRBV28,-,CASSRPFYGYTF,TGTGCCAGCAGTCGGCCCTTCTATGGCTACACCTTC